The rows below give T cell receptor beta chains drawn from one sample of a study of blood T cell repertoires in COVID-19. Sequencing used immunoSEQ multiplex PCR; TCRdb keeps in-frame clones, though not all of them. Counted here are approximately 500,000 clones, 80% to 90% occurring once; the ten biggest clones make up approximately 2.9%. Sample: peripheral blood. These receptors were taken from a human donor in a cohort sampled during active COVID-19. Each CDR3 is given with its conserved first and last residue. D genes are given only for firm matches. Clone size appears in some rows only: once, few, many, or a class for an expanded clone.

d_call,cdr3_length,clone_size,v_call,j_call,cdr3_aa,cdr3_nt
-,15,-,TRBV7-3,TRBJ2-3,CASSTQAGKADTQYF,TGTGCCAGCAGTACCCAAGCAGGGAAGGCAGATACGCAGTATTTT
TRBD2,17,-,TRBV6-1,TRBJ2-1,CASSEPRTSGREHEQFF,TGTGCCAGCAGTGAACCAAGGACTAGCGGGAGGGAACATGAGCAGTTCTTC
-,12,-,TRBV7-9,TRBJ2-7,CASSLVGYEQYF,TGTGCCAGCAGCTTAGTCGGGTACGAGCAGTACTTC
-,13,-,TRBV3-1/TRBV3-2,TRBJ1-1,CASNKGGDTEAFF,TGTGCCAGCAACAAGGGAGGGGACACTGAAGCTTTCTTT
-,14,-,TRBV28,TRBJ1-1,CASSLGRRGTEAFF,TGTGCCAGCAGTTTGGGTCGAAGGGGAACTGAAGCTTTCTTT
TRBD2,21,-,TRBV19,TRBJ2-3,CASSSPRGTSGSRGGTDTQYF,TGTGCCAGTAGTTCTCCCCGCGGGACTAGCGGGAGTCGAGGGGGCACAGATACGCAGTATTTT
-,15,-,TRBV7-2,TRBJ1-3,CASSTQGQSGNTIYF,TGTGCCAGCAGCACACAGGGTCAGTCGGGAAACACCATATATTTT
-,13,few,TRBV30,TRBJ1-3,CAWSVAFGNTIYF,TGTGCCTGGAGTGTAGCCTTTGGAAACACCATATATTTT
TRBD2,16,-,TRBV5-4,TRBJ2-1,CASSRSTSGRAREQFF,TGTGCCAGCAGTCGCTCGACTAGCGGGAGAGCGCGGGAGCAGTTCTTC
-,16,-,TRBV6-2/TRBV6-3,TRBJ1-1,CASSYFWGAGGTEAFF,TGTGCCAGCAGTTATTTCTGGGGCGCGGGAGGCACTGAAGCTTTCTTT
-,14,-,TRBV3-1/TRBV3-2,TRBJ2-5,CASSRNSGQETQYF,TGTGCCAGCAGTCGAAACTCGGGCCAAGAGACCCAGTACTTC